These T cell receptor beta chains were read from a single sample in a study of PD-1 blockade in mismatch repair-deficient tumors. Clones were read by immunoSEQ multiplex PCR, and TCRdb kept only the in-frame ones, dropping some. The table includes tens of thousands of clones, over 70% detected once. The specimen comprised peripheral blood, sampled 12 weeks after starting pembrolizumab. These receptors all come from an adult with mismatch repair-deficient cancer. Each CDR3 is given with its conserved first and last residue. The D gene is left open where the match is weak. Expanded clones are given a class, and other clones once, few, many or no size at all.

cdr3_aa cdr3_nt j_call v_call d_call clone_size
CASSTTGQVVYNEQFF TGTGCCAGCAGCACAACAGGACAGGTAGTTTACAATGAGCAGTTCTTC TRBJ2-1 TRBV11-2 TRBD1 NA
CASSDGVWDRGLGYGYTF TGTGCCAGCAGCGATGGAGTCTGGGACAGGGGTTTGGGATATGGCTACACCTTC TRBJ1-2 TRBV9 TRBD1 few
CASSLGTQQYF TGTGCCAGCAGCCTCGGAACTCAGCAGTACTTC TRBJ2-7 TRBV5-6 NA NA
CASSSRSGGNEKLFF TGTGCCAGCAGCTCACGATCGGGGGGCAATGAAAAACTGTTTTTT TRBJ1-4 TRBV7-8 NA NA
CASSLGGERQPQHF TGTGCCAGCAGCTTAGGGGGGGAGCGCCAGCCCCAGCATTTT TRBJ1-5 TRBV7-2 NA once
CASTLYRGGYTF TGTGCCAGCACCCTGTACAGGGGTGGCTACACCTTC TRBJ1-2 TRBV6-6 TRBD1 NA
CASRRPGDYGYTF TGTGCCAGCAGACGACCAGGGGACTATGGCTACACCTTC TRBJ1-2 TRBV7-9 NA once
CAWSVQRGVLNTGELFF TGTGCCTGGAGTGTACAGCGGGGGGTCCTGAACACCGGGGAGCTGTTTTTT TRBJ2-2 TRBV30 TRBD2 once
CASSVRATNPVNEQFF TGTGCCAGCAGCGTCCGAGCTACTAATCCTGTCAATGAGCAGTTCTTC TRBJ2-1 TRBV9 NA NA
CASSFGLAGTGELFF TGTGCCAGCAGCTTTGGACTAGCGGGGACCGGGGAGCTGTTTTTT TRBJ2-2 TRBV11-3 TRBD2 NA
CASSYSFRFYEQYF TGTGCCAGCAGTTACTCGTTTCGGTTCTACGAGCAGTACTTC TRBJ2-7 TRBV6-5 NA few
CASSLLVSGTDTQYF TGTGCCAGCAGCTTATTAGTAAGTGGCACAGATACGCAGTATTTT TRBJ2-3 TRBV7-3 NA once
CASSPQTTRYNEQFF TGTGCCAGCAGCCCTCAAACAACCCGCTACAATGAGCAGTTCTTC TRBJ2-1 TRBV9 NA NA
CASSVGTDQPQHF TGTGCCAGCAGCGTAGGGACAGATCAGCCCCAGCATTTT TRBJ1-5 TRBV9 NA NA
CAISDRGLHNEQFF TGTGCCATCAGTGACAGGGGGCTCCACAATGAGCAGTTCTTC TRBJ2-1 TRBV10-3 TRBD1 NA
CASRIGISSYNEQFF TGTGCCAGCAGAATCGGGATCAGCTCCTACAATGAGCAGTTCTTC TRBJ2-1 TRBV27 NA NA
CASSRQGGSGELFF TGTGCCAGCAGTAGGCAGGGCGGCTCCGGGGAGCTGTTTTTT TRBJ2-2 TRBV7-3 NA NA
CSVVRGGGNTIYF TGCAGCGTTGTTCGGGGTGGTGGAAACACCATATATTTT TRBJ1-3 TRBV29-1 NA NA
CASSLARQPNTEAFF TGTGCCAGCAGCTTAGCGAGGCAGCCGAACACTGAAGCTTTCTTT TRBJ1-1 TRBV7-8 NA NA
CASSQAAPAGDTGELFF TGCGCCAGCAGCCAAGCCGCACCAGCGGGAGACACCGGGGAGCTGTTTTTT TRBJ2-2 TRBV4-1 TRBD2 few
CASSRGTASNQPQHF TGTGCCAGCAGCCGTGGGACGGCAAGCAATCAGCCCCAGCATTTT TRBJ1-5 TRBV7-3 NA NA
CASSYNSENTGELFF TGTGCCAGCAGTTACAATAGCGAAAACACCGGGGAGCTGTTTTTT TRBJ2-2 TRBV6-6 NA NA
CASSPVRDRGKDTQYF TGTGCCAGCAGCCCAGTTAGGGACAGGGGGAAAGATACGCAGTATTTT TRBJ2-3 TRBV7-8 TRBD1 NA
CASSQEGGSSRGSGGYTF TGTGCCAGCAGCCAAGAAGGGGGGTCGTCGCGAGGTTCAGGAGGCTACACCTTC TRBJ1-2 TRBV4-2 NA NA
CAISGQSYGYTF TGTGCCATCAGTGGTCAGAGCTATGGCTACACCTTC TRBJ1-2 TRBV10-3 NA few
CASTLASGGYNEQFF TGTGCCAGCACCTTGGCGAGCGGGGGGTACAATGAGCAGTTCTTC TRBJ2-1 TRBV27 TRBD2 NA
CASSSYRDYPHEQYF TGTGCCAGCAGTTCCTACCGGGACTACCCCCACGAGCAGTACTTC TRBJ2-7 TRBV27 TRBD2 NA
CASSPPGDGSGYTF TGTGCCAGCAGTCCTCCCGGGGACGGTTCTGGCTACACCTTC TRBJ1-2 TRBV28 NA NA
CASSLQRGSYEQYF TGTGCCAGCAGCCTGCAGCGTGGGTCCTACGAGCAGTACTTC TRBJ2-7 TRBV5-4 NA NA
CASSLVGYINEQFF TGTGCCAGCAGCTTGGTAGGGTATATCAATGAGCAGTTCTTC TRBJ2-1 TRBV5-6 NA NA
CASSPGAAPFTDTQYF TGTGCCAGCAGCCCTGGAGCGGCCCCGTTCACAGATACGCAGTATTTT TRBJ2-3 TRBV5-5 NA few